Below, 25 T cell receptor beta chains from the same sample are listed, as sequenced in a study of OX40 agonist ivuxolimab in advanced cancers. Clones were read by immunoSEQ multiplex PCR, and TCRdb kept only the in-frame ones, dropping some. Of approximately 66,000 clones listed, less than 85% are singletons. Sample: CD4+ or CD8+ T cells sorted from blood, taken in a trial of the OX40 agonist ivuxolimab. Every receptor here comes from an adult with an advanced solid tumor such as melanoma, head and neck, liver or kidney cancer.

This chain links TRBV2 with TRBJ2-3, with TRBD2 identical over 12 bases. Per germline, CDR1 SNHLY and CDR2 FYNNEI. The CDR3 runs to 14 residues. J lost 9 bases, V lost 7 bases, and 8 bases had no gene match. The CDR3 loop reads CASNFASGGDTQYF. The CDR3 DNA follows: TGTGCCAGCAATTTTGCTAGCGGGGGGGACACGCAGTATTTT.

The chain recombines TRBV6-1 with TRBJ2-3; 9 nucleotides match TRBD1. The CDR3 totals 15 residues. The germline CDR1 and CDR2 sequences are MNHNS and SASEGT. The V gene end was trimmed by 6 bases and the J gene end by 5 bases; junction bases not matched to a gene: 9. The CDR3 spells CASSLQGAKLDTQYF. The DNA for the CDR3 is TGTGCCAGCAGCCTACAGGGGGCGAAGTTAGATACGCAGTATTTT.

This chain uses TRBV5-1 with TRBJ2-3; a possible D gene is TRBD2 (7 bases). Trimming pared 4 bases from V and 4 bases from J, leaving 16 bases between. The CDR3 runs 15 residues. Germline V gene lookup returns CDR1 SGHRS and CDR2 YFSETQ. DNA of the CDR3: TGCGCCAGCAGCCCCTCGGGGGGCTCCGCAGATACGCAGTATTTT. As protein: CASSPSGGSADTQYF.

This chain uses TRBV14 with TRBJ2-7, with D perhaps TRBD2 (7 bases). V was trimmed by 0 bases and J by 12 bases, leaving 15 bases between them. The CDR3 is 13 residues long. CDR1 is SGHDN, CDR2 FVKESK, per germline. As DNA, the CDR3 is TGTGCCAGCAGCCAAGATTTGGCGGGGGCGCGGTACTTC. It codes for CASSQDLAGARYF.

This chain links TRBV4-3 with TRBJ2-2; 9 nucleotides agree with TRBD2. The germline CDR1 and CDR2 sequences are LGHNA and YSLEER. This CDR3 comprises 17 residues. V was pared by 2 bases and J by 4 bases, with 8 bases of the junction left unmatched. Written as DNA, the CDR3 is TGCGCCAGCAGCCAATGGCGGGAGGGACGCGGCACCGGGGAGCTGTTTTTT. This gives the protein CASSQWREGRGTGELFF.

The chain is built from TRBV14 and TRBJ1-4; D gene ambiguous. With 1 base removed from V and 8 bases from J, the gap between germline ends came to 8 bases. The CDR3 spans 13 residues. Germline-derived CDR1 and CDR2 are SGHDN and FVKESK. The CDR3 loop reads CASSQVGGEKLFF. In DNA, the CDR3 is TGTGCCAGCAGCCAAGTGGGTGGAGAAAAACTGTTTTTT.

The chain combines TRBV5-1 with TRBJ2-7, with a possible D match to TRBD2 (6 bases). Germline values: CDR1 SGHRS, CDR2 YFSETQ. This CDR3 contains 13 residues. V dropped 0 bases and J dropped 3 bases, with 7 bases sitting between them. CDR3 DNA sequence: TGCGCCAGCAGCTTGGCCGGGAGCTACGAGCAGTACTTC. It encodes CASSLAGSYEQYF.

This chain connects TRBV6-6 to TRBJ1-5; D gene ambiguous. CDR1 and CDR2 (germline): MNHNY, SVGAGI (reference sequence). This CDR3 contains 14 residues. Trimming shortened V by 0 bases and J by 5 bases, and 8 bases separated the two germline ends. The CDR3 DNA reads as TGTGCCAGCAGTTACTCGAACCGGGATCAGCCCCAGCATTTT. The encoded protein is CASSYSNRDQPQHF.

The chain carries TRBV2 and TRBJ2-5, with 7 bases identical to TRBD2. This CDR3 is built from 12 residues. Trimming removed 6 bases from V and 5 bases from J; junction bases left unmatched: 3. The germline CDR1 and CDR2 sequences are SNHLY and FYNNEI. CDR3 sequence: CASRGGVETQYF. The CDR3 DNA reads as TGTGCCAGCAGGGGAGGGGTGGAGACCCAGTACTTC.

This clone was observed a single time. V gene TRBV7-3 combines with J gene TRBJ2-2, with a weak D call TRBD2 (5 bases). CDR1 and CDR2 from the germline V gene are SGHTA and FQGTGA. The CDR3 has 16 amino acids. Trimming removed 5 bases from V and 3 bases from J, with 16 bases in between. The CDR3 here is CASSPQVAGDTGELFF. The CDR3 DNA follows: TGTGCCAGCAGCCCCCAAGTGGCCGGGGACACCGGGGAGCTGTTTTTT.

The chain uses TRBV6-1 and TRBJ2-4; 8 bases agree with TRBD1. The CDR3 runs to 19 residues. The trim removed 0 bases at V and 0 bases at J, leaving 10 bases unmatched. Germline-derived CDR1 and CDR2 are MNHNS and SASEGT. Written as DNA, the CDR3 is TGTGCCAGCAGTGAAGCAGGGGGACAGGCAGATCTAGCCAAAAACATTCAGTACTTC. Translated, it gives CASSEAGGQADLAKNIQYF.

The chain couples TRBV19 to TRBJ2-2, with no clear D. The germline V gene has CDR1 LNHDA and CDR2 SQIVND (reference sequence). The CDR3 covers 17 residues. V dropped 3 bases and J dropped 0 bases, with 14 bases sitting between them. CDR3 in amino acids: CASSIHSRNANTGELFF. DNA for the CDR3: TGTGCCAGTAGTATTCATTCTAGGAACGCGAACACCGGGGAGCTGTTTTTT.

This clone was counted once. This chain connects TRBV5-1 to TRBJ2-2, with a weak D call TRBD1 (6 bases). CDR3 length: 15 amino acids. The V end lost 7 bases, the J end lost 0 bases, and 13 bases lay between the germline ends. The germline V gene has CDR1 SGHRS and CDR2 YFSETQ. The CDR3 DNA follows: TGCGCCAGCCACCTCGGGACACCGAACACCGGGGAGCTGTTTTTT. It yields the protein CASHLGTPNTGELFF.

The CDR3 sequence is CSVQGATNTEAFF. The CDR3 nucleotides read TGCAGCGTACAGGGGGCGACGAACACTGAAGCTTTCTTT. The chain has TRBV29-1 and TRBJ1-1; 9 bases fit TRBD1. The CDR3 is 13 residues long. V trimming: 6 bases; J trimming: 1 base; junction bases outside the gene matches: 3. Germline-derived CDR1 and CDR2 are SQVTM and ANQGSEA.

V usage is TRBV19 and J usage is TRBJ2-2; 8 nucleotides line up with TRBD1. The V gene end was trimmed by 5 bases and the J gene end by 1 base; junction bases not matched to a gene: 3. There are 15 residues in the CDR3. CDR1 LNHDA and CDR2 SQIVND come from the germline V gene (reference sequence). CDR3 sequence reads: CASSQQGGNTGELFF. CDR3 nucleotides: TGTGCCAGTAGTCAACAGGGGGGGAACACCGGGGAGCTGTTTTTT.

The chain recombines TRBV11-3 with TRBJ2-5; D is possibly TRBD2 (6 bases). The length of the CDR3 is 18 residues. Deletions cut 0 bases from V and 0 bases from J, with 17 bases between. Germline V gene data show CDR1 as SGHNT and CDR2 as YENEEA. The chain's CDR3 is CASSLDRVGTGYQETQYF. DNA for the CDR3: TGTGCCAGCAGCTTAGATCGGGTCGGGACTGGGTACCAAGAGACCCAGTACTTC.

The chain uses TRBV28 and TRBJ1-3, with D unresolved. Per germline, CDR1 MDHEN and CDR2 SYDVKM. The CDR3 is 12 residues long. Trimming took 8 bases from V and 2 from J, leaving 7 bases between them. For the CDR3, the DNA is TGTGCCAGCGTTGGAACTGGAAACACCATATATTTT. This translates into CASVGTGNTIYF.

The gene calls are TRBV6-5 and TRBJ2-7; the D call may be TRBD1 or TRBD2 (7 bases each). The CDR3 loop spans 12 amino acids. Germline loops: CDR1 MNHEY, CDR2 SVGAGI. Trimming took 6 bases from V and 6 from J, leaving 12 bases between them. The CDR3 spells CASSAGGGEQYF. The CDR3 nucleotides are TGTGCCAGCAGCGCAGGGGGGGGCGAGCAGTACTTC.

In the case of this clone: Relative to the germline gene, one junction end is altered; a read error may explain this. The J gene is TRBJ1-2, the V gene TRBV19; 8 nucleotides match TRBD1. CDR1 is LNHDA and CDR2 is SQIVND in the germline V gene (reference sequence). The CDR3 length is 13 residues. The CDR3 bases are TGTACCAGTAACCGACAGGGGCCCGGTGGCTACACCTTC. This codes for CTSNRQGPGGYTF.

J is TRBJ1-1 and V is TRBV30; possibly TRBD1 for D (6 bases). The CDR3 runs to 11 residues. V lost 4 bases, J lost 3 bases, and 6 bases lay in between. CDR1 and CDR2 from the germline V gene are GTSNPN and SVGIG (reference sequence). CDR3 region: CAWTGDTEAFF. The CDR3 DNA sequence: TGTGCCTGGACAGGGGACACTGAAGCTTTCTTT.

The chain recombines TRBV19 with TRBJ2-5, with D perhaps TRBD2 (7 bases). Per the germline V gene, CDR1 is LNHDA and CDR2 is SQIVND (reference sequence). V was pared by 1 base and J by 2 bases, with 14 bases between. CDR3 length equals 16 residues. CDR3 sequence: CASSIAGGGGQETQYF. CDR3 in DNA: TGTGCCAGTAGTATAGCTGGGGGAGGGGGGCAAGAGACCCAGTACTTC. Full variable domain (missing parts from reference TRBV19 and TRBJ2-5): DGGITQSPKYLFRKEGQNVTLSCEQNLNHDAMYWYRQDPGQGLRLIYYSQIVNDFQKGDIAEGYSVSREKKESFPLTVTSAQKNPTAFYLCASSIAGGGGQETQYFGPGTRLLVL.

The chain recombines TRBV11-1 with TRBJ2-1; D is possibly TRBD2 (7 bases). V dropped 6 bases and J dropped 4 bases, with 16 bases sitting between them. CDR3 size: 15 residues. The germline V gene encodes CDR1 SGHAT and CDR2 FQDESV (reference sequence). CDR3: CASSWGLAEYNEQFF. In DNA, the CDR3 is TGTGCCAGCAGTTGGGGGCTAGCGGAATACAATGAGCAGTTCTTC.

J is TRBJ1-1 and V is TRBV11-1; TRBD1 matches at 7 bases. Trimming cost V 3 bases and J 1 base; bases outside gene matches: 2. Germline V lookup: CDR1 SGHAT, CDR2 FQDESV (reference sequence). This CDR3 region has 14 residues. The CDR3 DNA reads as TGTGCCAGCAGCTTGGGACAGTGGAACACTGAAGCTTTCTTT. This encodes CASSLGQWNTEAFF.

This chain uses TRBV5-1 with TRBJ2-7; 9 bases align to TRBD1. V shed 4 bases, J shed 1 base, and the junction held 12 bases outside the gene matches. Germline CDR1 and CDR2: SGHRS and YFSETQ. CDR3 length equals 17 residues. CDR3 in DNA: TGCGCCAGCAGCGCGCCGGGACAGGGTCGGTGGTCCTACGAGCAGTACTTC. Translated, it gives CASSAPGQGRWSYEQYF.

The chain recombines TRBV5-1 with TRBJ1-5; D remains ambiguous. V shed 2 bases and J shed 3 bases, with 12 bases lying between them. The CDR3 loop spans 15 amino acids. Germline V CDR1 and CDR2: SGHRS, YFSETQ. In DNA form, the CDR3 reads TGCGCCAGCAGCTTCGACGGAACGAACAATCAGCCCCAGCATTTT. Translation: CASSFDGTNNQPQHF.